This T cell receptor beta chain is from a study of T cell repertoires in cytomegalovirus infection. TCRdb reanalysed the reads using MiXCR and keeps one entry per CDR3 protein. The sample holds 550,000 to 850,000 distinct CDR3 sequences; 33% are singletons and the top ten take about 18%. Germline-derived CDR1 and CDR2 are SGHTA and FQGNSA. V dropped 3 bases and J dropped 8 bases, with 14 bases sitting between them. This CDR3 comprises 14 residues. This clonotype has at least ten counts. Antigen unknown. The material sequenced was cultured PBMCs, taken from culture after CMV antigen stimulation. The receptor comes from a human donor in good health (CMV status not recorded). Some clones in this sample may be carry-over from other donors' samples. This chain joins TRBV7-2 and TRBJ2-1; tentatively, D is TRBD1 (6 bases). CDR3 nucleotides: TGTGCCAGCAGCTTGCCCCATGGGGGCCATGAGCAGTTCTTC. This translates into CASSLPHGGHEQFF.